These T cell receptor beta chains were read from a single sample in a study of cytomegalovirus exposure and HLA in healthy donors. TCRdb keeps only in-frame clones here, not all; method: immunoSEQ multiplex PCR. Of around 130,000 clones listed, roughly 8.3% were seen once; the top ten hold under 7%. The source material was PBMCs. Source of these receptors: a man in his forties in good health and CMV-seronegative. Each CDR3 is given with its conserved first and last residue. Fields, in order: D gene, clone size, J gene, V gene, CDR3 protein, CDR3 DNA. D genes are given only for firm matches. Some rows mark clone size as missing; the rest say once, few, many or name a class of expanded clone.

d_call: NA; clone_size: few; j_call: TRBJ2-7; v_call: TRBV7-9; cdr3_aa: CASSSPGPYEQYF; cdr3_nt: TGTGCCAGCAGCTCCCCAGGCCCCTACGAGCAGTACTTC
d_call: TRBD1; clone_size: few; j_call: TRBJ2-5; v_call: TRBV4-2; cdr3_aa: CAGSQEGQGGGKETQYF; cdr3_nt: TGTGCCGGCAGCCAAGAGGGACAGGGAGGCGGAAAAGAGACCCAGTACTTC
d_call: NA; clone_size: few; j_call: TRBJ1-4; v_call: TRBV28; cdr3_aa: CASTSTAYATNEKLFF; cdr3_nt: TGTGCCAGCACATCGACAGCCTATGCAACTAATGAAAAACTGTTTTTT
d_call: NA; clone_size: medium-sized; j_call: TRBJ1-5; v_call: TRBV5-6; cdr3_aa: CASSLGENQPQHF; cdr3_nt: TGTGCCAGCAGCTTGGGGGAGAATCAGCCCCAGCATTTT
d_call: NA; clone_size: few; j_call: TRBJ1-6; v_call: TRBV6-1; cdr3_aa: CASSEGGAGYSPLHF; cdr3_nt: TGTGCCAGCAGTGAAGGAGGGGCGGGATATTCACCCCTCCACTTT
d_call: NA; clone_size: few; j_call: TRBJ2-3; v_call: TRBV15; cdr3_aa: CATSRDLGADTQYF; cdr3_nt: TGTGCCACCAGCAGAGATCTAGGGGCCGATACGCAGTATTTT
d_call: NA; clone_size: few; j_call: TRBJ2-2; v_call: TRBV5-6; cdr3_aa: CASSPTGLGSTGELFF; cdr3_nt: TGTGCCAGCAGCCCGACAGGCTTAGGAAGCACCGGGGAGCTGTTTTTT
d_call: TRBD1; clone_size: few; j_call: TRBJ2-7; v_call: TRBV2; cdr3_aa: CASSTQGAGSYEQYF; cdr3_nt: TGTGCCAGCAGTACCCAGGGGGCCGGGTCCTACGAGCAGTACTTC
d_call: NA; clone_size: NA; j_call: TRBJ1-3; v_call: TRBV19; cdr3_aa: CASSIIGHSGNTIYF; cdr3_nt: TGTGCCAGTAGTATAATTGGCCACTCTGGAAACACCATATATTTT
d_call: TRBD1; clone_size: NA; j_call: TRBJ1-5; v_call: TRBV9; cdr3_aa: CASSLGTGGNNQPQHF; cdr3_nt: TGTGCCAGCAGCCTGGGGACAGGGGGGAATAATCAGCCCCAGCATTTT
d_call: TRBD2; clone_size: NA; j_call: TRBJ2-2; v_call: TRBV9; cdr3_aa: CASSVSGATGELFF; cdr3_nt: TGTGCCAGCAGCGTTAGCGGGGCCACCGGGGAGCTGTTTTTT
d_call: TRBD2; clone_size: few; j_call: TRBJ2-7; v_call: TRBV9; cdr3_aa: CASSVGGGEQYF; cdr3_nt: TGTGCCAGCAGCGTAGGGGGGGGAGAGCAGTACTTC
d_call: NA; clone_size: NA; j_call: TRBJ1-1; v_call: TRBV11-3; cdr3_aa: CASSLRGNTEAFF; cdr3_nt: TGTGCCAGCAGCTTACGGGGGAACACTGAAGCTTTCTTT
d_call: NA; clone_size: few; j_call: TRBJ1-1; v_call: TRBV29-1; cdr3_aa: CSVTENTEAFF; cdr3_nt: TGCAGCGTTACAGAGAACACTGAAGCTTTCTTT
d_call: NA; clone_size: NA; j_call: TRBJ2-1; v_call: TRBV18; cdr3_aa: CASSPPAEGNNEQFF; cdr3_nt: TGTGCCAGCTCACCCCCTGCGGAGGGAAACAATGAGCAGTTCTTC
d_call: NA; clone_size: few; j_call: TRBJ1-3; v_call: TRBV10-3; cdr3_aa: CAISGDALGNTIYF; cdr3_nt: TGTGCCATCAGTGGAGATGCCCTCGGAAACACCATATATTTT
d_call: NA; clone_size: NA; j_call: TRBJ2-7; v_call: TRBV7-2; cdr3_aa: CASSHMAASLYEQYF; cdr3_nt: TGTGCCAGCAGCCACATGGCGGCCAGCCTCTACGAGCAGTACTTC
d_call: NA; clone_size: few; j_call: TRBJ1-5; v_call: TRBV6-1; cdr3_aa: CASSDGAGVQPQHF; cdr3_nt: TGTGCCAGCAGTGATGGGGCAGGCGTTCAGCCCCAGCATTTT
d_call: NA; clone_size: NA; j_call: TRBJ2-6; v_call: TRBV19; cdr3_aa: CASSIGGGSSGANVLTF; cdr3_nt: TGTGCCAGTAGTATAGGAGGAGGGAGCTCTGGGGCCAACGTCCTGACTTTC
d_call: NA; clone_size: few; j_call: TRBJ2-7; v_call: TRBV4-1; cdr3_aa: CASSQGDNSYEQYF; cdr3_nt: TGCGCCAGCAGCCAAGGGGACAACTCCTACGAGCAGTACTTC
d_call: NA; clone_size: NA; j_call: TRBJ2-7; v_call: TRBV7-6; cdr3_aa: CASSDRPEGPYEQYF; cdr3_nt: TGTGCCAGCAGCGACCGGCCGGAGGGGCCCTACGAGCAGTACTTC
d_call: NA; clone_size: NA; j_call: TRBJ2-5; v_call: TRBV6-1; cdr3_aa: CASRTEEQETQYF; cdr3_nt: TGTGCCAGCAGGACTGAGGAACAAGAGACCCAGTACTTC
d_call: NA; clone_size: NA; j_call: TRBJ1-1; v_call: TRBV7-9; cdr3_aa: CASSLAQAEAFF; cdr3_nt: TGTGCCAGCAGCTTAGCCCAGGCTGAAGCTTTCTTT
d_call: TRBD1; clone_size: NA; j_call: TRBJ1-1; v_call: TRBV2; cdr3_aa: CASNQQGVWTEAFF; cdr3_nt: TGTGCCAGCAACCAACAGGGGGTTTGGACTGAAGCTTTCTTT
d_call: TRBD2; clone_size: NA; j_call: TRBJ2-1; v_call: TRBV5-6; cdr3_aa: CASSTGGGAFKEQFF; cdr3_nt: TGTGCCAGCAGTACCGGCGGGGGGGCCTTTAAAGAGCAGTTCTTC
d_call: TRBD1; clone_size: few; j_call: TRBJ1-5; v_call: TRBV6-5; cdr3_aa: CASSGSRGNQPQHF; cdr3_nt: TGTGCCAGCAGTGGAAGCAGGGGGAATCAGCCCCAGCATTTT
d_call: NA; clone_size: NA; j_call: TRBJ1-5; v_call: TRBV5-1; cdr3_aa: CASSPEGPYRQPQHF; cdr3_nt: TGCGCCAGCAGCCCGGAGGGACCCTATCGTCAGCCCCAGCATTTT
d_call: TRBD1; clone_size: NA; j_call: TRBJ1-1; v_call: TRBV6-1; cdr3_aa: CASRDRTPNTEAFF; cdr3_nt: TGTGCCAGCAGGGACAGGACACCGAACACTGAAGCTTTCTTT
d_call: NA; clone_size: few; j_call: TRBJ2-1; v_call: TRBV5-6; cdr3_aa: CASSFTRGDYNEQFF; cdr3_nt: TGTGCCAGCAGCTTTACCAGGGGGGATTACAATGAGCAGTTCTTC
d_call: TRBD2; clone_size: NA; j_call: TRBJ2-7; v_call: TRBV5-6; cdr3_aa: CASSARLAGYEQYF; cdr3_nt: TGTGCCAGCAGCGCTCGACTAGCAGGCTACGAGCAGTACTTC
d_call: NA; clone_size: NA; j_call: TRBJ1-6; v_call: TRBV15; cdr3_aa: CATSRDRGTGNSPLHF; cdr3_nt: TGTGCCACCAGCAGAGATCGGGGAACCGGTAATTCACCCCTCCACTTT
d_call: TRBD1; clone_size: few; j_call: TRBJ2-5; v_call: TRBV6-6; cdr3_aa: CASFKGAPETQYF; cdr3_nt: TGTGCCAGCTTCAAGGGGGCGCCGGAGACCCAGTACTTC
d_call: NA; clone_size: NA; j_call: TRBJ1-5; v_call: TRBV5-6; cdr3_aa: CASSLAAGDQPQHF; cdr3_nt: TGTGCCAGCAGCTTGGCGGCGGGGGACCAGCCCCAGCATTTT